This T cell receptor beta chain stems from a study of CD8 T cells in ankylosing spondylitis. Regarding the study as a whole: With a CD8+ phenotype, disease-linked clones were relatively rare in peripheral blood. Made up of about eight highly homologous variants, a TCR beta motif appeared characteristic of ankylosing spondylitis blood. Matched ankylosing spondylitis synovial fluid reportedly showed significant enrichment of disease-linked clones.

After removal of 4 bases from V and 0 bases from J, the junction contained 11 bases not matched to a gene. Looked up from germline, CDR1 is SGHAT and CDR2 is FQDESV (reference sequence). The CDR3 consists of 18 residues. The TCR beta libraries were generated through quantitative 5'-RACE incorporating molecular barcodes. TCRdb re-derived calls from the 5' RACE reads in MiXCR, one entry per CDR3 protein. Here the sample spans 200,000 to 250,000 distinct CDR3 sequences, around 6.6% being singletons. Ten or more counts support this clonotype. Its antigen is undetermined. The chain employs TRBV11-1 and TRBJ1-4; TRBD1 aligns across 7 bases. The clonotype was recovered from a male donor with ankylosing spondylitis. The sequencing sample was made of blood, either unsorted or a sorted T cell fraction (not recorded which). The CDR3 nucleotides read TGTGCCAGCAGCTCCCGGACAGGAGATTTTGCAACTAATGAAAAACTGTTTTTT. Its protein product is CASSSRTGDFATNEKLFF.